Each of the 22 T cell receptor beta chains below was sequenced from the same sample in a study of blood T cell repertoires in COVID-19. Only in-frame clones appear in the TCRdb table, and some are missing; sequencing was by immunoSEQ multiplex PCR. The sample lists more than 250,000 clones; approximately 90% were seen once. The material sequenced was peripheral blood. Source of these receptors: a woman aged 45 to 65 with COVID-19, enrolled during active disease.

The CDR3 here is CASSVGQLETQYF. CDR3 DNA: TGTGCCAGCAGCGTAGGGCAGTTAGAGACCCAGTACTTC. The V call is TRBV9, the J call TRBJ2-5; D not resolved. The germline CDR1 and CDR2 sequences are SGDLS and YYNGEE. The V end lost 0 bases, the J end lost 4 bases, and 7 bases lay between the germline ends. This CDR3 has 13 amino acids. Full variable domain (rest looked up from reference TRBV9 and TRBJ2-5): DSGVTQTPKHLITATGQRVTLRCSPRSGDLSVYWYQQSLDQGLQFLIQYYNGEERAKGNILERFSAQQFPDLHSELNLSSLELGDSALYFCASSVGQLETQYFGPGTRLLVL.

On this clone: Other nucleotide sequences in the sample specify the same CDR3. This chain links TRBV7-9 with TRBJ2-7; D is possibly TRBD2 (5 bases). The CDR3 has 13 amino acids. V shed 5 bases and J shed 0 bases, with 8 bases lying between them. Germline CDR1 and CDR2: SEHNR and FQNEAQ (reference sequence). In DNA, the CDR3 is TGTGCCAGCAGCAGCCGGGACTCCTACGAGCAGTACTTC. It codes for CASSSRDSYEQYF.

The chain carries TRBV6-5 and TRBJ1-1; D is unresolved. Between the trimmed V and J ends, which lost 2 bases and 4 bases, there was a span of 8 bases. The length of the CDR3 is 13 residues. Germline V gene sequence: CDR1 MNHEY, CDR2 SVGAGI. The CDR3 sequence is CASSYREGTEAFF. CDR3 DNA sequence: TGTGCCAGCAGTTACCGGGAGGGCACTGAAGCTTTCTTT.

The table lists this clone with a count of one. V gene TRBV4-1 combines with J gene TRBJ2-3; the match to TRBD2 covers 9 bases. J lost 2 bases, V lost 6 bases, and 15 bases had no gene match. The CDR3 consists of 18 residues. Germline lookup yields CDR1 MGHRA and CDR2 YSYEKL. CDR3 in amino acids: CASRGGAGGPGNTDTQYF. The CDR3 region has the DNA TGCGCCAGCAGGGGAGGGGCGGGAGGGCCTGGGAACACAGATACGCAGTATTTT.

The chain combines TRBV5-5 with TRBJ2-3; 8 positions match TRBD2. J was trimmed by 0 bases and V by 4 bases; bases with no gene match: 4. CDR3 length: 15 residues. CDR1 is SGHKS and CDR2 is YYEKEE in the germline V gene (reference sequence). CDR3 in DNA: TGTGCCAGCAGCCCGGGGGGGACTAGCACAGATACGCAGTATTTT. Translating it yields CASSPGGTSTDTQYF.

The chain is built from TRBV12-3 or TRBV12-4 and TRBJ2-5; perhaps TRBD1 as D (6 bases). V was clipped by 8 bases and J by 3 bases, with 13 bases between them. The CDR3 covers 13 residues. The DNA of the CDR3 is TGTGCCAGCGGACAGTTTACGAAAGAGACCCAGTACTTC. This sequence encodes CASGQFTKETQYF.

This rearrangement joins TRBV7-2 to TRBJ2-3; D is uncertain. V was pared by 5 bases and J by 2 bases, with 8 bases between. CDR1 is SGHTA, CDR2 FQGNSA, per germline. This CDR3 spans 13 amino acids. The CDR3 DNA reads as TGTGCCAGCAGCCTCCTCTACACAGATACGCAGTATTTT. Translating it yields CASSLLYTDTQYF.

Concerning this clone: This same CDR3 is encoded by further DNA sequences in the sample. J is TRBJ2-1 and V is TRBV9; weak D call: TRBD2 (5 bases). The CDR3 covers 12 residues. Trimming removed 4 bases at V and 5 bases at J, with 7 bases between. Germline V CDR1 and CDR2: SGDLS, YYNGEE. As DNA, the CDR3 is TGTGCCAGCAGCCCGCGGGACAATGAGCAGTTCTTC. It specifies CASSPRDNEQFF.

This rearrangement joins TRBV7-3 to TRBJ2-7; D call uncertain. The V end was cut by 2 bases, the J end by 5 bases, with 7 bases between. Germline lookup yields CDR1 SGHTA and CDR2 FQGTGA. The CDR3 sequence is 12 residues long. Here the CDR3 DNA reads TGTGCCAGCAGCTTAGGGCTGAACGAGCAGTACTTC. Amino acids: CASSLGLNEQYF.

V and J are TRBV9 and TRBJ1-2; tentative D call: TRBD1 (5 bases). The CDR3 is 16 residues long. Germline loops: CDR1 SGDLS, CDR2 YYNGEE. V lost 6 bases and J lost 0, with 18 bases in between. CDR3 in amino acids: CASTGQWGGSNYGYTF. The CDR3 coding sequence is TGTGCCAGCACCGGGCAATGGGGGGGATCTAACTATGGCTACACCTTC.

J is TRBJ2-3 and V is TRBV9; unclear D gene. This CDR3 contains 14 residues. V dropped 1 base and J dropped 2 bases, with 8 bases sitting between them. The germline V gene encodes CDR1 SGDLS and CDR2 YYNGEE. CDR3 sequence: CASSVNPYTDTQYF. The CDR3 nucleotides are TGTGCCAGCAGCGTAAATCCCTACACAGATACGCAGTATTTT.

This chain uses TRBV3-1 (or the pseudogene TRBV3-2) with TRBJ1-4; a possible D gene is TRBD1 (5 bases). Trimming left V 0 bases short and J 10 bases short, with 18 bases between. CDR1 and CDR2 (germline): LGHDT, YNNKEL (reference sequence). The CDR3 runs to 16 residues. DNA for the CDR3: TGTGCCAGCAGCCAAGATGATGGGACTGAGAACCCAAAACTGTTTTTT. Encoded protein: CASSQDDGTENPKLFF.

The chain links TRBV7-3 to TRBJ2-7, with 9 bases lining up with TRBD2. V trimming: 1 base; J trimming: 7 bases; junction bases outside the gene matches: 5. This CDR3 has 14 amino acids. Germline lookup yields CDR1 SGHTA and CDR2 FQGTGA. The CDR3 loop reads CASSLRAGGGEQYF. The CDR3 nucleotides are TGTGCCAGCAGCTTAAGAGCGGGAGGAGGTGAGCAGTACTTC. The full variable domain, rest sourced from reference TRBV7-3 and TRBJ2-7, is GAGVSQTPSNKVTEKGKYVELRCDPISGHTALYWYRQSLGQGPEFLIYFQGTGAADDSGLPNDRFFAVRPEGSVSTLKIQRTERGDSAVYLCASSLRAGGGEQYFGPGTRLTVT.

V is TRBV18 and J is TRBJ1-1; D possibly corresponds to TRBD1 (5 bases). Germline V gives CDR1 KGHSH, CDR2 LQKENI. The CDR3 contains 14 residues. Deletions cut 3 bases from V and 2 bases from J, with 10 bases between. The chain's CDR3 is CASSPETVNTEAFF. In DNA form, the CDR3 reads TGTGCCAGCTCACCTGAGACAGTCAACACTGAAGCTTTCTTT.

The rearrangement links TRBV19 to TRBJ2-7; D may be TRBD1 (6 bases). There are 13 residues in the CDR3. CDR1 is LNHDA, CDR2 SQIVND, per germline (reference sequence). Between the trimmed V and J ends, which lost 6 bases and 3 bases, there was a span of 12 bases. In DNA form, the CDR3 reads TGTGCCAGTAGGGCAGGGGCCCGCTACGAGCAGTACTTC. It specifies CASRAGARYEQYF.

The J gene is TRBJ2-7, the V gene TRBV5-1; 8 nucleotides align to TRBD1. The CDR3 has 14 amino acids. The ends lost 0 bases at V and 3 bases at J; junction bases unmatched: 2. The germline V gene has CDR1 SGHRS and CDR2 YFSETQ. CDR3 sequence: CASSLARGHYEQYF. CDR3 coding DNA: TGCGCCAGCAGCTTGGCCAGGGGGCACTACGAGCAGTACTTC.

This clone was counted once. The chain links TRBV29-1 to TRBJ2-6, with 7 bases fitting TRBD2. CDR3 length equals 14 residues. V shed 3 bases and J 4 bases; nucleotides not matched to a gene: 3. The V gene's germline CDR1 is SQVTM and CDR2 ANQGSEA. The CDR3 region has the DNA TGCAGCGTTGAGGGGGGGAGAGGGGCCAACGTCCTGACTTTC. As protein: CSVEGGRGANVLTF.

The genes are TRBV12-3 or TRBV12-4 and TRBJ1-2; the D gene is possibly TRBD1 (5 bases). V was pared by 3 bases and J by 8 bases, with 10 bases between. This CDR3 is built from 12 residues. As DNA, the CDR3 is TGTGCCAGCAGTTTCGGGGGAGGGGGCTACACCTTC. Its protein product is CASSFGGGGYTF.

This chain links TRBV5-1 with TRBJ1-1, with D possibly matching TRBD1 (5 bases). Trimming removed 2 bases at V and 0 bases at J, with 14 bases between. CDR3 length equals 16 residues. CDR1 SGHRS and CDR2 YFSETQ come from the germline V gene. CDR3 sequence: CASSLDSYQMNTEAFF. The CDR3 DNA reads as TGCGCCAGCAGCTTAGACAGCTACCAGATGAACACTGAAGCTTTCTTT.

This clone was observed a single time. The J gene is TRBJ2-1, the V gene TRBV13, with a possible D match to TRBD2 (6 bases). The V end was cut by 6 bases, the J end by 5 bases, with 11 bases between. This CDR3 is built from 13 residues. Germline CDR1 reads PRHDT; CDR2 reads FYEKMQ (reference sequence). CDR3 in amino acids: CASRIAVDNEQFF. The CDR3 DNA is TGTGCCAGCAGGATAGCGGTCGACAATGAGCAGTTCTTC.

The chain combines TRBV7-9 with TRBJ1-2; D is undetermined. CDR1 SEHNR and CDR2 FQNEAQ come from the germline V gene (reference sequence). The V gene lost 1 base and the J gene lost 12 bases, with 15 bases spanning the gap. The CDR3 spans 13 residues. CDR3 protein: CASSLGGPLENTF. The DNA of the CDR3 is TGTGCCAGCAGCTTAGGAGGGCCCCTCGAAAACACCTTC. The variable domain in full, with the rest retrieved from reference TRBV7-9 and TRBJ1-2, is DTGVSQNPRHKITKRGQNVTFRCDPISEHNRLYWYRQTLGQGPEFLTYFQNEAQLEKSRLLSDRFSAERPKGSFSTLEIQRTEQGDSAMYLCASSLGGPLENTFGSGTRLTVV.

The V and J genes are TRBV7-3 and TRBJ2-3; 7 bases fit TRBD1. The V and J ends lost 5 bases and 0 bases, in that order; junction bases with no gene match: 8. Germline V gene lookup returns CDR1 SGHTA and CDR2 FQGTGA. The CDR3 sequence is 16 residues long. The CDR3: CASSKGGGYSTDTQYF. Written as DNA, the CDR3 is TGTGCCAGCAGCAAAGGGGGCGGGTATAGCACAGATACGCAGTATTTT.